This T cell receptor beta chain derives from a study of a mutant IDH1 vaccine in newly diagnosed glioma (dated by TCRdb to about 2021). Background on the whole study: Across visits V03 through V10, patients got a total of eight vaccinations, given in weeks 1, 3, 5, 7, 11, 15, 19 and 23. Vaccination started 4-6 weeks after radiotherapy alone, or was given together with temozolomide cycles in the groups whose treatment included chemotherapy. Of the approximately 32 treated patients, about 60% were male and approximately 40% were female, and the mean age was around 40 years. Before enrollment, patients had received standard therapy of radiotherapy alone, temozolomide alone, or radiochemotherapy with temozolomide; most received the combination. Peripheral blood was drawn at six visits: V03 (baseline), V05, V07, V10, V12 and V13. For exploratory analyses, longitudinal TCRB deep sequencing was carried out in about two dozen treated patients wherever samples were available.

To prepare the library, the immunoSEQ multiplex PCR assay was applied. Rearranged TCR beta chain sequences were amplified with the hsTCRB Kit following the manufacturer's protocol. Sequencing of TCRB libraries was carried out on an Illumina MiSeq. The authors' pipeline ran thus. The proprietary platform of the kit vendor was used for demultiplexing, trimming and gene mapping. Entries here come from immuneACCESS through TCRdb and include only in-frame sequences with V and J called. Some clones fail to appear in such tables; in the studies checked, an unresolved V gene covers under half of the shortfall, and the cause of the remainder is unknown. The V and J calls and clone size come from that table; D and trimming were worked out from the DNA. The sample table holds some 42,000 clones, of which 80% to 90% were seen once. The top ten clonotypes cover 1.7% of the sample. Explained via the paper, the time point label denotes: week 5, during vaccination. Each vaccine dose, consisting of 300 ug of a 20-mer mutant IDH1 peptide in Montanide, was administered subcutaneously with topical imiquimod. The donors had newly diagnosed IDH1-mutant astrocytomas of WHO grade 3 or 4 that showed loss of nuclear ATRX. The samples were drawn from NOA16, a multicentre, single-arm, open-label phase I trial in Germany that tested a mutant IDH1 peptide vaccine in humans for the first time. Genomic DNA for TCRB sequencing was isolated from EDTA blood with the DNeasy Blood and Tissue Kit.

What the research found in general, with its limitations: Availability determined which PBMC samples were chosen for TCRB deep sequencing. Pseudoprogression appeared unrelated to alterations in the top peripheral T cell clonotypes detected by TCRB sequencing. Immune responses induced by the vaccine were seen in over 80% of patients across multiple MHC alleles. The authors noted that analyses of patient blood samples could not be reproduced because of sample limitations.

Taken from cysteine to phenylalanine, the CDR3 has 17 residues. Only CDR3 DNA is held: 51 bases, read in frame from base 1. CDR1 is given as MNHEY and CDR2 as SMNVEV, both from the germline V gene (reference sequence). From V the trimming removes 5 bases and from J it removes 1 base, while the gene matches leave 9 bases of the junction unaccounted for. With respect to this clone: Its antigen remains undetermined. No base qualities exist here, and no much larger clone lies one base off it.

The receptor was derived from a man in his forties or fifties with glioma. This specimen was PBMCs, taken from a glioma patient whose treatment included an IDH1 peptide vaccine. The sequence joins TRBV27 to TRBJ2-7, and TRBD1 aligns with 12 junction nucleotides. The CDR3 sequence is CASSPGQGAGGSYEQYF. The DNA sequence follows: TGTGCCAGCAGTCCGGGACAGGGGGCAGGAGGGTCCTACGAGCAGTACTTC.